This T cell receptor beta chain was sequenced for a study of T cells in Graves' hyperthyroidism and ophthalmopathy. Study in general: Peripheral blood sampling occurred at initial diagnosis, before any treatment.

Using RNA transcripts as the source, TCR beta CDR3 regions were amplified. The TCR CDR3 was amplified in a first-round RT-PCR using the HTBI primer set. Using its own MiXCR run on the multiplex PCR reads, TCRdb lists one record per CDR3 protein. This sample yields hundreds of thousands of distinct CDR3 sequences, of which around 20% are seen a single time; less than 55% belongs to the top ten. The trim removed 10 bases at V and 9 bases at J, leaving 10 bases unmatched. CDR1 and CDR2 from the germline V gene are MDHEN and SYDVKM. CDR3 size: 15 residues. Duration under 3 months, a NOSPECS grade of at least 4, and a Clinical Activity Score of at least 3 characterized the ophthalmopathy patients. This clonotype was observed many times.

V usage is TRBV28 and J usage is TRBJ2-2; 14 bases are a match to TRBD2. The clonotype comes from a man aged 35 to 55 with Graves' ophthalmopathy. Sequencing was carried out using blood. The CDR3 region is CATGTSGSPRRELFF. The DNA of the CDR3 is TGTGCCACCGGGACTAGCGGGAGTCCTCGGCGGGAGCTGTTTTTT.